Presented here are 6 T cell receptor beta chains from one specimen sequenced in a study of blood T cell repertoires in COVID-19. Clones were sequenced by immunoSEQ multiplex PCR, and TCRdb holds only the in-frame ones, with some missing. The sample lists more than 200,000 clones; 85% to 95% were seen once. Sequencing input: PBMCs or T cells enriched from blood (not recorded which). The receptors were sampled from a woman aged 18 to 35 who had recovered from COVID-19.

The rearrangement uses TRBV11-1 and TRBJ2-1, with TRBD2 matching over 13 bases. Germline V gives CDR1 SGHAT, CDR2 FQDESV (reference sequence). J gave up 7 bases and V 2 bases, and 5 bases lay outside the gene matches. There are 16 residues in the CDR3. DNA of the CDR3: TGTGCCAGCAGCTTAAGCCGGACTAGCGGGAGAAATGAGCAGTTCTTC. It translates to CASSLSRTSGRNEQFF.

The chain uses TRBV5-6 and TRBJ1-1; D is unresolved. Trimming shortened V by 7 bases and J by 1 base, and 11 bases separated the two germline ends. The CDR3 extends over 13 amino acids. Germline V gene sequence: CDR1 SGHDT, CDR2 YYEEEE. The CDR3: CASGRGWNTEAFF. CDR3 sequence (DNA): TGTGCCAGCGGTCGGGGATGGAACACTGAAGCTTTCTTT.

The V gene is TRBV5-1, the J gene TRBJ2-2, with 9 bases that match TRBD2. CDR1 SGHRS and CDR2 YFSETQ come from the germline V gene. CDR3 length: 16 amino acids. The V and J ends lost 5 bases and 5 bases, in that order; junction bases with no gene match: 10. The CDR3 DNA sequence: TGCGCCAGCAGAGCCTATAGCGGGAGTATAACCGGGGAGCTGTTTTTT. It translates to CASRAYSGSITGELFF.

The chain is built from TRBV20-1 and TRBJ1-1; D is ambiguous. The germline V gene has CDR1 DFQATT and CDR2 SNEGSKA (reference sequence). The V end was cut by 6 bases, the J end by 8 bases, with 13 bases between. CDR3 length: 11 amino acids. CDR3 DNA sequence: TGCAGTGCCAAACGGGTTACCGAAGCTTTCTTT. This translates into CSAKRVTEAFF.

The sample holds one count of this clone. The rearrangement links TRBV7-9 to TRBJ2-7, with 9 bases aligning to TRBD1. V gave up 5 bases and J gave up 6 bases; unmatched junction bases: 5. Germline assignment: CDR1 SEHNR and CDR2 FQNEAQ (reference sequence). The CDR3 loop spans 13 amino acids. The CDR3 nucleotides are TGTGCCAGCAGCCGAACAGGGGGCGGCGAGCAGTACTTC. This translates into CASSRTGGGEQYF.

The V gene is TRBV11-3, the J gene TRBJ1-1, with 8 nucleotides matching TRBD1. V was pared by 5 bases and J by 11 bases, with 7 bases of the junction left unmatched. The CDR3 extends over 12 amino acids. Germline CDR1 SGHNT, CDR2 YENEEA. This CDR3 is CASSPRDRGAFF. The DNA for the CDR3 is TGTGCCAGCAGCCCCCGCGACAGGGGCGCTTTCTTT.